The clone carrying this T cell receptor beta chain was counted between two and nine times. The antigen remains unidentified. V lost 3 bases, J lost 9 bases, and 12 bases lay in between. CDR1 is SGHVS and CDR2 is FQNEAQ in the germline V gene. This CDR3 is built from 13 residues. TCRdb reanalysed the 5' RACE reads using MiXCR and keeps one entry per CDR3 protein. The sample consists of about 82,000 distinct CDR3 sequences, more than 12% of them appearing once. The data originate from a study of T-cell memory formation after mild COVID-19. Study-level background: TCR clusters were mostly confined to one donor each. Study-level findings and limits: Contracting CD8+ clones were enriched in EMRA, CD4+ mainly in CM and EM. Whereas later expanders leaned CD4+, clones contracting day 15 to 85 showed a balanced CD4/CD8 makeup.

The V and J genes are TRBV7-8 and TRBJ2-1; D is uncertain. Sample: PBMCs or a T cell subset sorted from them (not recorded which). The clonotype originates from a man aged 18 to 35 who had mild COVID-19 (a few samples of this study predate the infection). Cell type and time point are not known. CDR3 sequence reads: CASSFPLFVEQFF. The DNA of the CDR3 is TGTGCCAGCAGCTTCCCGCTGTTTGTTGAGCAGTTCTTC.